Below are 18 T cell receptor beta chains sequenced from a single sample in a study of siplizumab effects on memory and regulatory T cells. TCRdb keeps only in-frame clones here, not all; method: immunoSEQ multiplex PCR. The data contain 94,000 or so clones, roughly 96% of them singletons. The sample was naive CD4+ T cells sorted from blood. Receptors were obtained from a human donor in good health.

The CDR3 region is CASSQGQGASNQPQHF. The CDR3 bases are TGCGCCAGCAGCCAAGGACAGGGGGCGAGCAATCAGCCCCAGCATTTT. The chain employs TRBV4-1 and TRBJ1-5; 10 bases are a match to TRBD1. The germline CDR1 and CDR2 sequences are MGHRA and YSYEKL. The CDR3 loop spans 16 amino acids. With V trimmed by 1 base and J by 1 base, 1 base remained unmatched.

The chain links TRBV28 to TRBJ2-1, with 9 bases fitting TRBD1. Germline V lookup: CDR1 MDHEN, CDR2 SYDVKM. The CDR3 loop spans 15 amino acids. J gave up 7 bases and V 5 bases, and 9 bases lay outside the gene matches. In DNA, the CDR3 is TGTGCCAGCAGTCCCCGGACAGGGGTTCGAAATGAGCAGTTCTTC. The encoded protein is CASSPRTGVRNEQFF.

The chain combines TRBV28 with TRBJ2-7, with D possibly being TRBD1 (5 bases). Germline assignment: CDR1 MDHEN and CDR2 SYDVKM. The V end lost 6 bases, the J end lost 2 bases, and 11 bases lay between the germline ends. The CDR3 is 13 residues long. Here the CDR3 reads CASSPHRTYEQYF. CDR3 nucleotides: TGTGCCAGCAGCCCCCACAGGACCTACGAGCAGTACTTC.

The rearrangement links TRBV6-1 to TRBJ2-3; D gene unclear. With 6 bases removed from V and 0 bases from J, the gap between germline ends came to 7 bases. Germline values: CDR1 MNHNS, CDR2 SASEGT. The CDR3 spans 13 residues. The CDR3: CASRSSSTDTQYF. CDR3 sequence (DNA): TGTGCCAGCAGAAGCTCTAGCACAGATACGCAGTATTTT.

The chain employs TRBV18 and TRBJ1-5, with D perhaps matching TRBD1 (5 bases). This CDR3 contains 14 residues. Germline-derived CDR1 and CDR2 are KGHSH and LQKENI. The V end was cut by 6 bases, the J end by 5 bases, with 14 bases between. In DNA, the CDR3 is TGTGCCAGCTCCCCGGACAAGACCTATCAGCCCCAGCATTTT. It is translated as CASSPDKTYQPQHF. The whole variable domain, remainder taken from reference TRBV18 and TRBJ1-5, is NAGVMQNPRHLVRRRGQEARLRCSPMKGHSHVYWYRQLPEEGLKFMVYLQKENIIDESGMPKERFSAEFPKEGPSILRIQQVVRGDSAAYFCASSPDKTYQPQHFGDGTRLSIL.

The chain uses TRBV19 and TRBJ2-2; tentative D call: TRBD2 (5 bases). Trimming removed 1 base at V and 1 base at J, with 7 bases between. Per germline, CDR1 LNHDA and CDR2 SQIVND (reference sequence). CDR3 length equals 15 residues. As DNA, the CDR3 is TGTGCCAGTAGTATAGTTCGGGGGAACACCGGGGAGCTGTTTTTT. Translated, it gives CASSIVRGNTGELFF.

The CDR3 sequence: CASRDGSSSGNTIYF. CDR3 bases: TGTGCCAGCAGGGACGGCTCAAGCTCTGGAAACACCATATATTTT. The chain joins TRBV6-5 to TRBJ1-3; D uncertain. The germline V and J ends were trimmed by 6 bases and 0 bases, with 12 bases remaining between them. The germline gives CDR1 MNHEY, CDR2 SVGAGI. The length of the CDR3 is 15 residues.

The chain links TRBV5-6 to TRBJ1-2, with D possibly matching TRBD1 (5 bases). CDR3 length: 15 residues. Germline CDR1 reads SGHDT; CDR2 reads YYEEEE. Trimming pared 4 bases from V and 0 bases from J, leaving 13 bases between. The CDR3 nucleotides read TGTGCCAGCAGCCCCAAAGGGGCTTCTAACTATGGCTACACCTTC. Translating it yields CASSPKGASNYGYTF.

This clone was detected once. V is TRBV11-3 and J is TRBJ2-5; D gene uncertain. The V gene's germline CDR1 is SGHNT and CDR2 YENEEA. CDR3 size: 14 residues. V lost 3 bases, J lost 5 bases, and 13 bases lay in between. CDR3 residues: CASSFLPEGETQYF. CDR3 DNA sequence: TGTGCCAGCAGCTTCCTCCCCGAAGGCGAGACCCAGTACTTC.

This rearrangement joins TRBV9 to TRBJ2-3; 9 bases fit TRBD2. This CDR3 spans 15 amino acids. The J segment lost 2 bases and the V segment lost 2 bases, leaving 3 bases of the junction unmatched. CDR1 and CDR2 from the germline V gene are SGDLS and YYNGEE. This CDR3 reads CASSVLAGHTDTQYF. CDR3 coding DNA: TGTGCCAGCAGCGTGCTAGCGGGGCACACAGATACGCAGTATTTT.

The chain links TRBV6-5 to TRBJ2-5, with no clear D. From germline, CDR1 is MNHEY and CDR2 SVGAGI. The CDR3 has 13 amino acids. Trimming left V 0 bases short and J 5 bases short, with 7 bases between. The DNA for the CDR3 is TGTGCCAGCAGTTACTCGAATAAGGAGACCCAGTACTTC. Amino acids: CASSYSNKETQYF.

The chain links TRBV4-2 to TRBJ2-1; D might be TRBD1 (6 bases). Germline V gives CDR1 LGHNA, CDR2 YNFKEQ. The V and J ends lost 3 bases and 5 bases respectively, with 20 bases between them. This CDR3 is 17 amino acids long. For the CDR3, the DNA is TGTGCCAGCAGCCACGGACGGGCAGGGGCCGACAACAATGAGCAGTTCTTC. Its translation: CASSHGRAGADNNEQFF.

The V gene is TRBV30, the J gene TRBJ1-6; D is uncertain. The V gene's germline CDR1 is GTSNPN and CDR2 SVGIG (reference sequence). V lost 4 bases and J lost 3, with 13 bases in between. The CDR3 length is 15 residues. CDR3 residues: CAWTSLNFYNSPLHF. The CDR3 nucleotides read TGTGCCTGGACGTCACTAAACTTCTATAATTCACCCCTCCACTTT. Together with reference TRBV30 and TRBJ1-6, the CDR3 gives the full variable domain: SQTIHQWPATLVQPVGSPLSLECTVEGTSNPNLYWYRQAAGRGLQLLFYSVGIGQISSEVPQNLSASRPQDRQFILSSKKLLLSDSGFYLCAWTSLNFYNSPLHFGNGTRLTVT.

The CDR3 loop is CASRGTPNTGELFF. The CDR3 bases are TGTGCCAGCCGGGGCACTCCGAACACCGGGGAGCTGTTTTTT. The V and J genes are TRBV7-6 and TRBJ2-2, with D tentatively TRBD1 or TRBD2 (5 bases each). The CDR3 extends over 14 amino acids. V gave up 8 bases and J gave up 0 bases, with 10 bases separating them. The germline V gene has CDR1 SGHVS and CDR2 FNYEAQ.

This chain uses TRBV4-3 with TRBJ1-5, with D uncertain. V was shortened by 7 bases and J by 11 bases, with 9 bases between the two germline ends. The CDR3 is 10 residues long. CDR1 and CDR2 (germline): LGHNA, YSLEER. In DNA form, the CDR3 reads TGCGCCAGCATAAAAAGGGCCCAGCATTTT. Protein sequence: CASIKRAQHF.

The chain combines TRBV7-2 with TRBJ2-3; 8 nucleotides align to TRBD2. The CDR3 is 14 residues long. The germline CDR1 and CDR2 sequences are SGHTA and FQGNSA. Germline trimming cut 0 bases from V and 10 bases from J; bases unmatched to any gene: 6. CDR3 amino acids: CASSLARIAGPQYF. In DNA, the CDR3 is TGTGCCAGCAGCTTAGCACGTATAGCGGGACCGCAGTATTTT.

This clone was observed a single time. The chain combines TRBV11-1 with TRBJ2-2; D may match TRBD1 or TRBD2 (6 bases each). Germline CDR1 and CDR2: SGHAT and FQDESV (reference sequence). The CDR3 covers 15 residues. V was clipped by 1 base and J by 4 bases, with 10 bases between them. CDR3 amino acids: CASSLDGGPTGELFF. The CDR3 nucleotides are TGTGCCAGCAGCTTAGACGGGGGCCCCACCGGGGAGCTGTTTTTT.

This chain connects TRBV9 to TRBJ2-2; D perhaps matches TRBD1 (6 bases). The CDR3 has 14 amino acids. Trimming stripped 1 base from V and 4 bases from J, with 8 bases between. The germline gives CDR1 SGDLS, CDR2 YYNGEE. CDR3 amino acids: CASSVQGTTGELFF. The DNA of the CDR3 is TGTGCCAGCAGCGTACAGGGGACCACCGGGGAGCTGTTTTTT.